This paragraph reports one TCR beta chain. Its antigen is not identified. The source of the sample is a study of T cell clonotyping in hematopoietic cell transplantation. Study-wide results and limits: At the given depth, recipient repertoires were over 95% de novo clonotypes.

Sequencing was performed with immunoSEQ multiplex PCR; in TCRdb, only in-frame clones are kept and a portion is missing. This table has 13,000 or so clones, just over 95% appearing once. Blood collection times were about day -28 and days 30, 100, 180 posttransplant. In germline, CDR1 is KGHSH, CDR2 LQKENI. The CDR3 is made up of 12 amino acids. V gave up 3 bases and J gave up 5 bases, with 7 bases separating them. The chain has TRBV18 and TRBJ1-2; no definite D call. The sequencing here drew on peripheral blood mononuclear cells, taken 30 days after allogeneic stem cell transplant. This sequence originates from a female patient aged 50 to 65 who had an allogeneic stem cell transplant from an unrelated donor, so T cells may come from the graft donor. Some clones in this sample may be carry-over from other donors' samples. The CDR3 here is CASSPLEYGYTF. In DNA, the CDR3 is TGTGCCAGCTCACCGTTGGAGTATGGCTACACCTTC.